This TCR beta chain stems from a study of blood T cells in healthy people across ages. Then a second PCR, running roughly 7 to 11 cycles, was carried out with a sample-barcoded 5' primer and a J-beta primer mix. All samples gave at least 2.5 million CDR3-containing paired-end reads. MiXCR, applied by TCRdb to the 5' RACE reads, yields one record per CDR3 protein. The sample holds approximately 1.5 million distinct CDR3 sequences, almost 35% seen once. The CDR3 runs 14 residues. Concerning this clonotype: Its antigen is as yet unknown.

Study-level results: The recorded TCR beta diversity per million T cells decreased in a roughly linear manner with age. Aged donors had fewer naive CD4+ cells and lower diversity than long-lived donors.

Sequencing was done on a sample of blood. The chain recombines TRBV1 with TRBJ2-4; TRBD1, the D gene given by the table, was not confirmed from the DNA. TRBV1 is tagged as a pseudogene. The source is a woman younger than 45 in good health. The chain's CDR3 is CTSSQSRPPGVRYF. The CDR3 bases are TGCACCAGCAGCCAATCTCGGCCCCCGGGAGTCAGGTACTTC.